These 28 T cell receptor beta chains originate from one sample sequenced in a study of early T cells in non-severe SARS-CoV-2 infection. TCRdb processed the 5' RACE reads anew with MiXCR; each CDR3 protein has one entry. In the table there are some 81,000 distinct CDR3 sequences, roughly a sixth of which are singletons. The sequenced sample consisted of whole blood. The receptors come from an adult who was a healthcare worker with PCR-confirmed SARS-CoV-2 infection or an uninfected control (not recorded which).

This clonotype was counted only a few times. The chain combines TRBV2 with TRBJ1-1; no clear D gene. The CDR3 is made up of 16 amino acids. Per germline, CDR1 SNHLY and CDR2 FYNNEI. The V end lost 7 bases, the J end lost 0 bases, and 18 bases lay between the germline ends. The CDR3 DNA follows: TGTGCCAGCATCAAGGAAGGTCAGACCATGAACACTGAAGCTTTCTTT. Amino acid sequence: CASIKEGQTMNTEAFF. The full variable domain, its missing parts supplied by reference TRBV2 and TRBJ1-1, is EPEVTQTPSHQVTQMGQEVILRCVPISNHLYFYWYRQILGQKVEFLVSFYNNEISEKSEIFDDQFSVERPDGSNFTLKIRSTKLEDSAMYFCASIKEGQTMNTEAFFGQGTRLTVV.

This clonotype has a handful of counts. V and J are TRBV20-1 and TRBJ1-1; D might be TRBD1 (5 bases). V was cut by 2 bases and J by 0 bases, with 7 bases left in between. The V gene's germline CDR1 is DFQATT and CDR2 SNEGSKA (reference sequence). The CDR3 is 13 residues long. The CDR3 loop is CSARNRMNTEAFF. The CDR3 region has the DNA TGCAGTGCTAGAAACAGGATGAACACTGAAGCTTTCTTT.

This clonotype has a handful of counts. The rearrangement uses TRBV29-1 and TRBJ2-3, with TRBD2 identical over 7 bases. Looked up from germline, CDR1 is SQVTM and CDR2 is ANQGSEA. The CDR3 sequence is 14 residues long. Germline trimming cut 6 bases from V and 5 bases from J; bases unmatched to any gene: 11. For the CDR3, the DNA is TGCAGCGTCCGAAACCGGGAGGCGGTAGATACGCAGTATTTT. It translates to CSVRNREAVDTQYF.

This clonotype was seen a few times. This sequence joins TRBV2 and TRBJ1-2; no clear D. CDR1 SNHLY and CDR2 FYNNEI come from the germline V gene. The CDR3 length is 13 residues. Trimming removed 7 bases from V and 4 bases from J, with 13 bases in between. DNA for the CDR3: TGTGCCAGCAAGTCAGAGGGCCCCTATGGCTACACCTTC. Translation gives CASKSEGPYGYTF. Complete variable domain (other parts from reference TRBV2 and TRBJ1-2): EPEVTQTPSHQVTQMGQEVILRCVPISNHLYFYWYRQILGQKVEFLVSFYNNEISEKSEIFDDQFSVERPDGSNFTLKIRSTKLEDSAMYFCASKSEGPYGYTFGSGTRLTVV.

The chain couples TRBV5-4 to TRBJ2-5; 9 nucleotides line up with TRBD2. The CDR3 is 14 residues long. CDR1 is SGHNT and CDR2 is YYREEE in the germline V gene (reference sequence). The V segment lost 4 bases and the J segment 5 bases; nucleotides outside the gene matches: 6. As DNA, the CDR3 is TGTGCCAGCAGCGTCGCTAGCGGGGAGGAGACCCAGTACTTC. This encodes CASSVASGEETQYF.

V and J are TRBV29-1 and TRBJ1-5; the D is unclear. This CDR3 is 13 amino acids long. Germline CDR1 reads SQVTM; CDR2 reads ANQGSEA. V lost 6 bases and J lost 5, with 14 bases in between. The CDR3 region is CSVARNWDQPQHF. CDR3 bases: TGCAGCGTCGCTCGCAATTGGGATCAGCCCCAGCATTTT. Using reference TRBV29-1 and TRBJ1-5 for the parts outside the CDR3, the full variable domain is SAVISQKPSRDICQRGTSLTIQCQVDSQVTMMFWYRQQPGQSLTLIATANQGSEATYESGFVIDKFPISRPNLTFSTLTVSNMSPEDSSIYLCSVARNWDQPQHFGDGTRLSIL.

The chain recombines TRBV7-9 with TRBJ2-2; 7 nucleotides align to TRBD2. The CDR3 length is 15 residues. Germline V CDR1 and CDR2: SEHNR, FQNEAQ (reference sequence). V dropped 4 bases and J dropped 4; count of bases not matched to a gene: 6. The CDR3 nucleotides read TGTGCCAGCAGCTCCGGGACGGGAGGCACCGGGGAGCTGTTTTTT. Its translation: CASSSGTGGTGELFF.

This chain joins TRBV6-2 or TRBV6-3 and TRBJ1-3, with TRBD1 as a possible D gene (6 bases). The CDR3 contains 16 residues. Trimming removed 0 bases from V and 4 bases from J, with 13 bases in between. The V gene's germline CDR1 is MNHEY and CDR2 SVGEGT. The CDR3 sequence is CASSYSIQGPGNTIYF. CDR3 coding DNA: TGTGCCAGCAGTTACTCGATCCAGGGGCCCGGAAACACCATATATTTT.

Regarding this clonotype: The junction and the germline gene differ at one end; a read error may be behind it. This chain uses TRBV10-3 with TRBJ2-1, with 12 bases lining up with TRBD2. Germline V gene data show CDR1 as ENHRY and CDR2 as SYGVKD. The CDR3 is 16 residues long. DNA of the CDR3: TGTGCCATCAGTGCTTTGGGGACTAGCGGGTACAATAAGCAGTTCTTC. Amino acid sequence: CAISALGTSGYNKQFF.

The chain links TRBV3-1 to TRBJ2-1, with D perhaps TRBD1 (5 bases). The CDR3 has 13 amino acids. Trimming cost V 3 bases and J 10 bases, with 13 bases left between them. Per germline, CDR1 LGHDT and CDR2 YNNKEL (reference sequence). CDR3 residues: CASSHDSTVEQFF. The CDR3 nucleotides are TGTGCCAGCAGCCACGACAGCACCGTCGAGCAGTTCTTC.

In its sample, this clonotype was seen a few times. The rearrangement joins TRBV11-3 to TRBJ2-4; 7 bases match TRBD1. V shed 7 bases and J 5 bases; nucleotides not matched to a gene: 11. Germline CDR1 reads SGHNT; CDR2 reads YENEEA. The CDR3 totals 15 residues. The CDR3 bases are TGTGCCAGCAAACTAAAGGACAGGAGCGAAAACATTCAGTACTTC. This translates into CASKLKDRSENIQYF.

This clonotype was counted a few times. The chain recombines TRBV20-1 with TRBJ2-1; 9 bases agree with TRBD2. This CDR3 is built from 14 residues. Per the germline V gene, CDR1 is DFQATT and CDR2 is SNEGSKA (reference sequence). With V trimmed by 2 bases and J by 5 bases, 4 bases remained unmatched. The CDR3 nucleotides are TGCAGTGCTAGACTAGCGGGGAGCGACAATGAGCAGTTCTTC. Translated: CSARLAGSDNEQFF.

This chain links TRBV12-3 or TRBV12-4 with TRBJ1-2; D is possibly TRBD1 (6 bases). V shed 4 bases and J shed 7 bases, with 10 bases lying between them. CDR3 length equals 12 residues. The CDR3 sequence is CASSSEGVGYTF. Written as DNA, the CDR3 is TGTGCCAGCAGTTCCGAGGGGGTTGGCTACACCTTC.

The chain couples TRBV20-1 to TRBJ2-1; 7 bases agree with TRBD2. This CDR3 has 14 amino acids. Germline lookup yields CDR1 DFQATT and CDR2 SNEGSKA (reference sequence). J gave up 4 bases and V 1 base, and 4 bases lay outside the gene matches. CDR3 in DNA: TGCAGTGCTAGAGCCGGGGGGAAATACAATGAGCAGTTCTTC. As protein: CSARAGGKYNEQFF.

The CDR3 DNA reads TGTGCCAGCAGCTTGATTCACAGGGGGGAGGCCGGGGAGCTGTTTTTT. Residues: CASSLIHRGEAGELFF. The rearrangement joins TRBV5-4 to TRBJ2-2; TRBD1 aligns across 8 bases. CDR3 size: 16 residues. Germline V gene lookup returns CDR1 SGHNT and CDR2 YYREEE (reference sequence). V shed 1 base, J shed 6 bases, and the junction held 8 bases outside the gene matches. Together with reference TRBV5-4 and TRBJ2-2, the CDR3 gives the full variable domain: ETGVTQSPTHLIKTRGQQVTLRCSSQSGHNTVSWYQQALGQGPQFIFQYYREEENGRGNFPPRFSGLQFPNYSSELNVNALELDDSALYLCASSLIHRGEAGELFFGEGSRLTVL.

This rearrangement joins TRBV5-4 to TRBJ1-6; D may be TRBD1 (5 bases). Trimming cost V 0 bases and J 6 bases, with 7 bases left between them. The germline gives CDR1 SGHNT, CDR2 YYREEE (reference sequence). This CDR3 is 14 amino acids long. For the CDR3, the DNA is TGTGCCAGCAGCTTGGAGACAGCTAATTCACCCCTCCACTTT. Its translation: CASSLETANSPLHF.

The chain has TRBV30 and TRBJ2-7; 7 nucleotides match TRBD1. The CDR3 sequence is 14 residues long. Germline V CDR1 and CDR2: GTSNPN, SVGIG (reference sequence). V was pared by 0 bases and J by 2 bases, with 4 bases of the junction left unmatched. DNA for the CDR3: TGTGCCTGGAGTGTTACAGGGGCGGCCTACGAGCAGTACTTC. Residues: CAWSVTGAAYEQYF. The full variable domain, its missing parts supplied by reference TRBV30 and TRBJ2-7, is SQTIHQWPATLVQPVGSPLSLECTVEGTSNPNLYWYRQAAGRGLQLLFYSVGIGQISSEVPQNLSASRPQDRQFILSSKKLLLSDSGFYLCAWSVTGAAYEQYFGPGTRLTVT.

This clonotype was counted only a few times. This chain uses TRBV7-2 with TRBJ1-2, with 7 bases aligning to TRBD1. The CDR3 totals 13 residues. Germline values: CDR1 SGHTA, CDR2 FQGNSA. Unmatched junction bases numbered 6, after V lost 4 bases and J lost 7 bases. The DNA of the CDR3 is TGTGCCAGCAGCTCAGGACAGGACGGTGGCTACACCTTC. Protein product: CASSSGQDGGYTF.

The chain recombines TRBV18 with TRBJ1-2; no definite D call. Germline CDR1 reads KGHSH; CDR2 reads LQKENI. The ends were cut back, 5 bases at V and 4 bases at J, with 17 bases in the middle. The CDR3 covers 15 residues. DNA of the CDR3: TGTGCCAGCTCATCCAAGGGTAACAGCTTCTATGGCTACACCTTC. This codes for CASSSKGNSFYGYTF.

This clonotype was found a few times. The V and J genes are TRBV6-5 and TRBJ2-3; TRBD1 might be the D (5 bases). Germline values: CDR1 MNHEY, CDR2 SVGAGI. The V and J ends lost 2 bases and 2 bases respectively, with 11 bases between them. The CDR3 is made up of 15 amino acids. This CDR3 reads CASSYGAGDTDTQYF. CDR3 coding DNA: TGTGCCAGCAGTTACGGGGCAGGAGACACAGATACGCAGTATTTT.

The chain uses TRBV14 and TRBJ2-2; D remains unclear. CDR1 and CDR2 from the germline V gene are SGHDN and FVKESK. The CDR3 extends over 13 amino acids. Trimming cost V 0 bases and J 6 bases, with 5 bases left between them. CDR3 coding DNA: TGTGCCAGCAGCCAAGATCGGGCCGGGGAGCTGTTTTTT. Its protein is CASSQDRAGELFF.

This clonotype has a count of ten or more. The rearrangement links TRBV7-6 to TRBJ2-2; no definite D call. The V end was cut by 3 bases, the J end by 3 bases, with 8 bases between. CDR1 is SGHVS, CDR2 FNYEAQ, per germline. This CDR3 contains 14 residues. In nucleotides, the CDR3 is TGTGCCAGCAGCTTGGGTTGGGACACCGGGGAGCTGTTTTTT. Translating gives CASSLGWDTGELFF.

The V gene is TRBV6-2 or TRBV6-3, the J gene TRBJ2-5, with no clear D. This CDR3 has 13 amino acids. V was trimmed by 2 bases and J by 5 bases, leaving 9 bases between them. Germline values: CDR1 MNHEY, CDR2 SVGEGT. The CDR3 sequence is CASSYVFGETQYF. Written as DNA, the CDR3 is TGTGCCAGCAGTTACGTTTTTGGCGAGACCCAGTACTTC.

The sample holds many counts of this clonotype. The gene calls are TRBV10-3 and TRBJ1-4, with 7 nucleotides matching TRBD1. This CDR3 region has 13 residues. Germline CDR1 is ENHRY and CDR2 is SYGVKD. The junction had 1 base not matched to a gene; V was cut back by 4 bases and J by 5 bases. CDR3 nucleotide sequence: TGTGCCATCAGTGGACAGGGCAATGAAAAACTGTTTTTT. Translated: CAISGQGNEKLFF.

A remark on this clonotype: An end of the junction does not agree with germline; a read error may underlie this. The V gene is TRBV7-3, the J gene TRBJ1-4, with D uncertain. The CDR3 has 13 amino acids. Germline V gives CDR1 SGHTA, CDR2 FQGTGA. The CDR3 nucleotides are TGTGCCAGCAGCAGAACTGAGGGTGAAAACCTGTTTTTT. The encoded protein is CASSRTEGENLFF.

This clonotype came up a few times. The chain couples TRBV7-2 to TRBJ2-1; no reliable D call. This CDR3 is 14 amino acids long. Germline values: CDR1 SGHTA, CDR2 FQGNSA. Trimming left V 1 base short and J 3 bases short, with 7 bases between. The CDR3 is CASSLDPLYNEQFF. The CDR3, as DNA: TGTGCCAGCAGCTTAGATCCCCTCTACAATGAGCAGTTCTTC.

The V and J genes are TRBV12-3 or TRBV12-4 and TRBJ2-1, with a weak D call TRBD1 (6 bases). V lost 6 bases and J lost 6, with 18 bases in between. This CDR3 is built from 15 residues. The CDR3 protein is CASRAGVRLFNEQFF. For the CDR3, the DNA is TGTGCCAGCAGAGCAGGGGTGAGGCTCTTCAATGAGCAGTTCTTC.

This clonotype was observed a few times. The CDR3, as DNA: TGTGCCAGCAGTTACGGAGGCTCCGATTCGCAGTACTTC. It translates to CASSYGGSDSQYF. The V and J genes are TRBV6-5 and TRBJ2-7, with a tentative D call TRBD2 (5 bases). The CDR3 sequence is 13 residues long. The V and J ends lost 2 bases and 9 bases respectively, with 14 bases between them. CDR1 MNHEY and CDR2 SVGAGI come from the germline V gene.